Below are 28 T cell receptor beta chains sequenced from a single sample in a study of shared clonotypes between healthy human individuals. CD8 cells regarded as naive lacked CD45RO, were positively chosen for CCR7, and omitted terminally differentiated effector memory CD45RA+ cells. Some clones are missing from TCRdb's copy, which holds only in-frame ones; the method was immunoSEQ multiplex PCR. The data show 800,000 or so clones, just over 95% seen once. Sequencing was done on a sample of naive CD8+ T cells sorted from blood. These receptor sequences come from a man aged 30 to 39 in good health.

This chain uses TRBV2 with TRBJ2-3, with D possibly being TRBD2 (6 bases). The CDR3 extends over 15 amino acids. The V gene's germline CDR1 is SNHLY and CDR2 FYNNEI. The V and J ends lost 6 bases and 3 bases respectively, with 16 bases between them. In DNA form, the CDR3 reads TGTGCCAGCAGATCCATAGCGGATGTGACAGATACGCAGTATTTT. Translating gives CASRSIADVTDTQYF.

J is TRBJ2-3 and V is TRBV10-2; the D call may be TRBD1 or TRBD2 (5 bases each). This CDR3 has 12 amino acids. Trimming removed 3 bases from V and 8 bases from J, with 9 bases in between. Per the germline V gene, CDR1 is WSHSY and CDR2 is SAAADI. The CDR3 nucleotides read TGCGCCAGCAGTGATTGGGGGAGTACGCAGTATTTT. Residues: CASSDWGSTQYF.

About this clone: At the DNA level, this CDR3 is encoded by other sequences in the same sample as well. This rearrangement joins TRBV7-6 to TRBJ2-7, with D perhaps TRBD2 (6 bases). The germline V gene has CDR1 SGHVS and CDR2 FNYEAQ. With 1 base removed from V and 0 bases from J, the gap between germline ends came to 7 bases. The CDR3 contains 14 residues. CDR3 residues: CASSLGSGSYEQYF. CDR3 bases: TGTGCCAGCAGCTTAGGTAGCGGCTCCTACGAGCAGTACTTC.

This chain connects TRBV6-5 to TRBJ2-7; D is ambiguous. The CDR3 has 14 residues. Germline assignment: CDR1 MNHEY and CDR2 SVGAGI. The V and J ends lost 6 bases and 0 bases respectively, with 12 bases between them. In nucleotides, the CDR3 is TGTGCCAGCAGGCCCGACTTGCTCTCCTACGAGCAGTACTTC. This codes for CASRPDLLSYEQYF.

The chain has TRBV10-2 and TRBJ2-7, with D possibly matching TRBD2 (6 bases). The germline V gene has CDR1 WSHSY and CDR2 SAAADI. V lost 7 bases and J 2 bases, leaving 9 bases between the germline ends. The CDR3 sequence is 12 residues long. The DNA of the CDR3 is TGCGCCAGCACCGGACTAACCTACGAGCAGTACTTC. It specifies CASTGLTYEQYF.

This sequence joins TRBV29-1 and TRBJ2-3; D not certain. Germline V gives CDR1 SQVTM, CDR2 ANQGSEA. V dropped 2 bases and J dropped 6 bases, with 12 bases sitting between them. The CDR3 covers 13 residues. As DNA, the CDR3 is TGCAGCGTTGAATCTTCCCTGTTGGATACGCAGTATTTT. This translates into CSVESSLLDTQYF.

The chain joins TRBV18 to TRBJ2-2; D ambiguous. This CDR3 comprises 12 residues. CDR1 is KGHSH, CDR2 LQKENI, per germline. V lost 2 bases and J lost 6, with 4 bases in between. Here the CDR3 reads CASSPVAGELFF. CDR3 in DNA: TGTGCCAGCTCACCAGTCGCCGGGGAGCTGTTTTTT.

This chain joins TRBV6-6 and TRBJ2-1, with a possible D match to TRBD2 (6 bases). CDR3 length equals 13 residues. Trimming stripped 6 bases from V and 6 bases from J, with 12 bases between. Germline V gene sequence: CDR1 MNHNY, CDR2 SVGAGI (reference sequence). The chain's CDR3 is CASRPGLINEQFF. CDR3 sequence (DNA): TGTGCCAGCAGGCCGGGACTTATCAATGAGCAGTTCTTC.

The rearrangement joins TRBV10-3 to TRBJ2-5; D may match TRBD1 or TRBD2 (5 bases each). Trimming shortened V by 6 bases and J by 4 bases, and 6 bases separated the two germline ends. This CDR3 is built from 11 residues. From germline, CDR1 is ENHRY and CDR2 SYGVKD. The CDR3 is CAIRGPETQYF. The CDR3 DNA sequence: TGTGCCATCAGGGGACCAGAGACCCAGTACTTC.

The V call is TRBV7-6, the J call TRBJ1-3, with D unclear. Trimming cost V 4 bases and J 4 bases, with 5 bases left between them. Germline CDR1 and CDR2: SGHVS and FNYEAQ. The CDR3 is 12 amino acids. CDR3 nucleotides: TGTGCCAGCAGCTCCCCGGGAAACACCATATATTTT. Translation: CASSSPGNTIYF.

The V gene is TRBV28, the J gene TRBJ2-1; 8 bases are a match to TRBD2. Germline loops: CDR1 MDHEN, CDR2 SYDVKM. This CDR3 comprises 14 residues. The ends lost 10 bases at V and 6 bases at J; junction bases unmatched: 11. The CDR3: CATELQREINEQFF. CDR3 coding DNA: TGTGCCACCGAATTGCAGCGGGAGATCAATGAGCAGTTCTTC.

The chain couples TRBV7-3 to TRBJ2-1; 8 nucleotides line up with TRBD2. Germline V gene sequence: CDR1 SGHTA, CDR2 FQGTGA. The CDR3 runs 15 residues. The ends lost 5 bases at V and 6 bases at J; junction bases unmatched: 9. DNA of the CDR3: TGTGCCAGCAGCCCCGGGGGTAGCGGGATCAATGAGCAGTTCTTC. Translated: CASSPGGSGINEQFF.

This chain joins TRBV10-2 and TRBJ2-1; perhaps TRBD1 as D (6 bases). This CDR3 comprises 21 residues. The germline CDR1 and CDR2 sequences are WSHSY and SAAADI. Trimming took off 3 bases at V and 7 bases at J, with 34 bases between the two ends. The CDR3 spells CASSDSTDRSGLLHPINEQFF. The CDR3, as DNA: TGCGCCAGCAGTGACTCCACTGACAGGTCGGGCCTTTTGCACCCCATTAATGAGCAGTTCTTC.

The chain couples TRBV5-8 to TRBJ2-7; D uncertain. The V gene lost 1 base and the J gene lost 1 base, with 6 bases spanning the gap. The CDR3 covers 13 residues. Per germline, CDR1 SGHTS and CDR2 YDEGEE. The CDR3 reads CASSLLESYEQYF. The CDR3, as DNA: TGTGCCAGCAGCTTGCTAGAATCCTACGAGCAGTACTTC.

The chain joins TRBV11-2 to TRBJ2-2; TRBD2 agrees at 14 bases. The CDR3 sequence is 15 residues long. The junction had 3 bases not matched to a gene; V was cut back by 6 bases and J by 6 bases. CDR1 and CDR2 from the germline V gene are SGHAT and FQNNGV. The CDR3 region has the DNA TGTGCCAGCAGGACTAGCGGGAGGGCCCCCGGGGAGCTGTTTTTT. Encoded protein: CASRTSGRAPGELFF.

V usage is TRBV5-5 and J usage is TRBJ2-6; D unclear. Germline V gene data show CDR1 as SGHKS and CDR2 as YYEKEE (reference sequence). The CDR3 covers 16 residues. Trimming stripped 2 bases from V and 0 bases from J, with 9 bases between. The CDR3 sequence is CASSFLGISGANVLTF. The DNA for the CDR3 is TGTGCCAGCAGCTTTTTGGGGATCTCTGGGGCCAACGTCCTGACTTTC. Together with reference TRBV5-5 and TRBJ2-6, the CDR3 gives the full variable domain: DAGVTQSPTHLIKTRGQQVTLRCSPISGHKSVSWYQQVLGQGPQFIFQYYEKEERGRGNFPDRFSARQFPNYSSELNVNALLLGDSALYLCASSFLGISGANVLTFGAGSRLTVL.

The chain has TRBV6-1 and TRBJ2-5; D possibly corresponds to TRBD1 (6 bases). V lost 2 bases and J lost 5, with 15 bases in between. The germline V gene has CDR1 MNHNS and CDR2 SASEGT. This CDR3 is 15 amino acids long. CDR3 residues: CASSEIYRVGETQYF. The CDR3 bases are TGTGCCAGCAGTGAAATTTACAGGGTCGGTGAGACCCAGTACTTC.

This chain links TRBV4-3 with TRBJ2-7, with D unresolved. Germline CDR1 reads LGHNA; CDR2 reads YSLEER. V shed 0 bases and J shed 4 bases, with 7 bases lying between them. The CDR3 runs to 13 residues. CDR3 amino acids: CASSQDVTYEQYF. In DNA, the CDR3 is TGCGCCAGCAGCCAAGATGTCACATACGAGCAGTACTTC.

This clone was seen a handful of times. DNA of the CDR3: TGTGCCAGCATCGATCTAGCGGAACCGGGGGCAGATACGCAGTATTTT. Its protein is CASIDLAEPGADTQYF. The chain has TRBV7-8 and TRBJ2-3; 7 bases match TRBD2. CDR3 size: 16 residues. From germline, CDR1 is SGHVS and CDR2 FQNEAQ. The ends lost 7 bases at V and 4 bases at J; junction bases unmatched: 14.

CDR3 protein: CASSLETSGRTGELFF. DNA for the CDR3: TGCGCCAGCAGCTTGGAGACTAGCGGGAGGACCGGGGAGCTGTTTTTT. The chain carries TRBV5-1 and TRBJ2-2; 13 bases match TRBD2. Trimming at V came to 0 bases and at J to 5 bases, leaving 1 base not matched to a gene. Germline-derived CDR1 and CDR2 are SGHRS and YFSETQ. CDR3 length: 16 amino acids.

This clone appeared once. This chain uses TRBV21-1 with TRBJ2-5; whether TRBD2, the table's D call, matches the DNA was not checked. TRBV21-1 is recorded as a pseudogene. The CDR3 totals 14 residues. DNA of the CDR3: TGTGCCAGCGTGGCGGCGGGAGTACAAGAGACCCAGTACTTC. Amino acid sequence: CASVAAGVQETQYF.

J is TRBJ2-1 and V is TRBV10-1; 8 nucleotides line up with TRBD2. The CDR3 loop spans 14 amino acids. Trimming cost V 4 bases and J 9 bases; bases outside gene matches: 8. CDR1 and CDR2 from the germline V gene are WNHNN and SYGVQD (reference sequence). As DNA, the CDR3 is TGCGCCAGCAGTGCGGCTAGCGGGTTGGGTGAGCAGTTCTTC. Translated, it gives CASSAASGLGEQFF.

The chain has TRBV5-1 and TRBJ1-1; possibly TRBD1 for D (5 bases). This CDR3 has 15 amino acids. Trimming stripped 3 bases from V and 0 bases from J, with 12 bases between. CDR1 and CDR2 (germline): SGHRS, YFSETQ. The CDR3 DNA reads TGCGCCAGCAGCTCCCCAGGGTCCATGAACACTGAAGCTTTCTTT. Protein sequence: CASSSPGSMNTEAFF.

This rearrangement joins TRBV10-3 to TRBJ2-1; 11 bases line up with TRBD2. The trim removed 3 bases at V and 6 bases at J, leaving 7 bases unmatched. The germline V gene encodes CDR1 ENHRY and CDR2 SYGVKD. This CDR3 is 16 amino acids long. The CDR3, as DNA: TGTGCCATCAGTGACGGGACTAGCGGAGGGGGCAATGAGCAGTTCTTC. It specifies CAISDGTSGGGNEQFF.

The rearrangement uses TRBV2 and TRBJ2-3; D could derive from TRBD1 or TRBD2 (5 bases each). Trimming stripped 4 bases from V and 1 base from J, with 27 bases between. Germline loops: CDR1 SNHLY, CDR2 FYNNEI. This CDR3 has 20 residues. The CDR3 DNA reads TGTGCCAGCAGTGCGATTGGGACGAATGGGCTGGGTCGCGGCACAGATACGCAGTATTTT. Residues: CASSAIGTNGLGRGTDTQYF.

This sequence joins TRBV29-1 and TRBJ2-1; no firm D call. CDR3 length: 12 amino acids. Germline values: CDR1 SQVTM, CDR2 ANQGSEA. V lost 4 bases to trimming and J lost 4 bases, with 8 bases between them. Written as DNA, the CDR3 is TGCAGCGTTGTCGGGCTTTACAATGAGCAGTTCTTC. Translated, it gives CSVVGLYNEQFF.

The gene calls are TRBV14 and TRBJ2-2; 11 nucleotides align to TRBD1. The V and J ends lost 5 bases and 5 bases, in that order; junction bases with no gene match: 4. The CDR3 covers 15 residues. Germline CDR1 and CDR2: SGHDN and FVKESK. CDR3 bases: TGTGCCAGCAGCGGGACAGGGGGTTGGACCGGGGAGCTGTTTTTT. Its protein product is CASSGTGGWTGELFF.

CDR3 bases: TGTGCCAGCAGCCCGCGACAGGGGGTGCCCGTTCGGACCCAGTACTTC. The encoded protein is CASSPRQGVPVRTQYF. This rearrangement joins TRBV7-9 to TRBJ2-5, with 9 bases that match TRBD1. The CDR3 sequence is 16 residues long. The V segment lost 5 bases and the J segment 7 bases; nucleotides outside the gene matches: 14. CDR1 is SEHNR and CDR2 is FQNEAQ in the germline V gene (reference sequence).